One and the same sample provided the 11 T cell receptor beta chains below, sequenced in a study of blood T cell repertoires in COVID-19. This table comes from immunoSEQ multiplex PCR, and its TCRdb copy is limited to in-frame clones, with some not included. The sample has about 62,000 clones; around nine tenths are singletons. The specimen was peripheral blood. Receptor source: a man between 65 and 85 years old with acute or convalescent COVID-19.

The CDR3 loop is CASSRESSSYNEQFF. CDR3 DNA: TGCGCCAGCAGCCGGGAGTCAAGCTCCTACAATGAGCAGTTCTTC. The chain is built from TRBV5-1 and TRBJ2-1; TRBD2 is a possible D gene (6 bases). CDR1 and CDR2 (germline): SGHRS, YFSETQ. The CDR3 has 15 amino acids. V was clipped by 4 bases and J by 0 bases, with 11 bases between them.

The J gene is TRBJ1-1, the V gene TRBV2; 11 nucleotides agree with TRBD1. Germline CDR1 is SNHLY and CDR2 is FYNNEI. The CDR3 loop spans 16 amino acids. V lost 8 bases and J lost 0; bases outside the gene matches: 8. In DNA form, the CDR3 reads TGTGCCAGCCCCCGGGACAGGGGGGGCATGAACACTGAAGCTTTCTTT. Residues: CASPRDRGGMNTEAFF.

This chain links TRBV27 with TRBJ1-5; tentative D call: TRBD1 (5 bases). There are 14 residues in the CDR3. With 4 bases removed from V and 4 bases from J, the gap between germline ends came to 11 bases. Germline CDR1 is MNHEY and CDR2 is SMNVEV (reference sequence). CDR3 protein: CASSSWGENQPQHF. DNA of the CDR3: TGTGCCAGCAGTTCATGGGGGGAGAATCAGCCCCAGCATTTT.

V gene TRBV6-5 combines with J gene TRBJ2-7; 9 nucleotides match TRBD2. The J segment lost 6 bases and the V segment lost 10 bases, leaving 16 bases of the junction unmatched. Germline-derived CDR1 and CDR2 are MNHEY and SVGAGI. This CDR3 comprises 15 residues. The chain's CDR3 is CATVTGGRARAEQYF. DNA of the CDR3: TGTGCCACCGTGACTGGCGGGAGGGCCCGAGCCGAGCAGTACTTC.

This chain links TRBV7-3 with TRBJ2-1; D possibly corresponds to TRBD2 (7 bases). Germline loops: CDR1 SGHTA, CDR2 FQGTGA. Trimming shortened V by 7 bases and J by 5 bases, and 15 bases separated the two germline ends. The length of the CDR3 is 14 residues. CDR3 sequence (DNA): TGTGCCAGCAACAAGGGGGGGACCAACAATGAGCAGTTCTTC. It translates to CASNKGGTNNEQFF. Drawing the rest from reference TRBV7-3 and TRBJ2-1, the complete variable domain is GAGVSQTPSNKVTEKGKYVELRCDPISGHTALYWYRQSLGQGPEFLIYFQGTGAADDSGLPNDRFFAVRPEGSVSTLKIQRTERGDSAVYLCASNKGGTNNEQFFGPGTRLTVL.

The V gene is TRBV27, the J gene TRBJ1-4; D is perhaps TRBD1 (5 bases). The ends were cut back, 7 bases at V and 0 bases at J, with 15 bases in the middle. The CDR3 totals 16 residues. CDR1 and CDR2 (germline): MNHEY, SMNVEV (reference sequence). The DNA for the CDR3 is TGTGCCAGCAAGAGACAGACCCCCTCAACTAATGAAAAACTGTTTTTT. It is translated as CASKRQTPSTNEKLFF.

The gene calls are TRBV19 and TRBJ1-5; 9 bases map to TRBD1. The trim removed 5 bases at V and 6 bases at J, leaving 8 bases unmatched. The CDR3 consists of 15 residues. Germline V gives CDR1 LNHDA, CDR2 SQIVND (reference sequence). The CDR3 DNA is TGTGCCAGTAGTTGGGACAGGGATTTGGTTCAGCCCCAGCATTTT. Its translation: CASSWDRDLVQPQHF.

The chain couples TRBV7-9 to TRBJ1-4; the D is unclear. Germline V gene lookup returns CDR1 SEHNR and CDR2 FQNEAQ (reference sequence). Trimming left V 5 bases short and J 4 bases short, with 11 bases between. The CDR3 contains 14 residues. CDR3 DNA: TGTGCCAGCAGCGGTGGACTGAATAATGAAAAACTGTTTTTT. The encoded protein is CASSGGLNNEKLFF.

The gene calls are TRBV9 and TRBJ2-6, with 7 bases lining up with TRBD2. The CDR3 consists of 15 residues. V dropped 3 bases and J dropped 2; count of bases not matched to a gene: 2. CDR1 is SGDLS and CDR2 is YYNGEE in the germline V gene. The CDR3: CASSATSAGANVLTF. CDR3 DNA: TGTGCCAGCAGCGCCACTAGCGCTGGGGCCAACGTCCTGACTTTC.

The CDR3 loop is CASSDPGQGYYGYTF. CDR3 coding DNA: TGTGCCAGCAGTGACCCGGGACAGGGTTATTATGGCTACACCTTC. The chain recombines TRBV6-4 with TRBJ1-2, with 9 bases aligning to TRBD1. The junction had 6 bases not matched to a gene; V was cut back by 2 bases and J by 5 bases. The V gene's germline CDR1 is MRHNA and CDR2 SNTAGT. This CDR3 is 15 amino acids long.

The chain recombines TRBV2 with TRBJ2-7; 7 nucleotides line up with TRBD1. V lost 7 bases and J lost 0; bases outside the gene matches: 3. The CDR3 covers 13 residues. Per the germline V gene, CDR1 is SNHLY and CDR2 is FYNNEI. The CDR3 region has the DNA TGTGCCAGCACAAGGGACAGCTCCTACGAGCAGTACTTC. It translates to CASTRDSSYEQYF.